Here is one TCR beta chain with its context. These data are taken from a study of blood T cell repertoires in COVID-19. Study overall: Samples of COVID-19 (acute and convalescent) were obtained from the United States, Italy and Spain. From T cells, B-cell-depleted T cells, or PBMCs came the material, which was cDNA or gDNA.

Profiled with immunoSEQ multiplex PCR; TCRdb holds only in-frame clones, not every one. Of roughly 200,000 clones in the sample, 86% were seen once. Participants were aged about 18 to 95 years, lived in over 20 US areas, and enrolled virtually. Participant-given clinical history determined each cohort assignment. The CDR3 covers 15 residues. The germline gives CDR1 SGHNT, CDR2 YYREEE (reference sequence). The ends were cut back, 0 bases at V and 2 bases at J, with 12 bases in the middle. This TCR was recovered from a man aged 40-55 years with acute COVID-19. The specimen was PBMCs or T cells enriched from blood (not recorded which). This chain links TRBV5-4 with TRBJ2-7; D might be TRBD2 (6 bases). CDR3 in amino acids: CASSLGAGPTYEQYF. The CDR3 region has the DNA TGTGCCAGCAGCTTGGGCGCGGGACCCACCTACGAGCAGTACTTC.